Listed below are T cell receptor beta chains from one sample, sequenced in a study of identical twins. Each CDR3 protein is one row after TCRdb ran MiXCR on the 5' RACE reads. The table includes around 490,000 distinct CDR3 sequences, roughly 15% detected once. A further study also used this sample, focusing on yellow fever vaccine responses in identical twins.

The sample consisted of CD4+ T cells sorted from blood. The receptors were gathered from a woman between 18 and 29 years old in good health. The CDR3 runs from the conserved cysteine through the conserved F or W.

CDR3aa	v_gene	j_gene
CASSYSTSGPPKVEQYF	TRBV6-5	TRBJ2-7
CASSRLDTDTQYF	TRBV12-3/TRBV12-4	TRBJ2-3
CSVERLDGGELFF	TRBV29-1	TRBJ2-2
CASSPPTLQRNTGELFF	TRBV18	TRBJ2-2
CASSILATSSTDTQYF	TRBV5-5	TRBJ2-3
CASTQHRDLIQYF	TRBV12-3/TRBV12-4	TRBJ2-4
CASSPLAGVNTGELFF	TRBV12-3/TRBV12-4	TRBJ2-2
CASSEWLGVEQYF	TRBV6-1	TRBJ2-7
CASSIGPPWRADTEAFF	TRBV19	TRBJ1-1
CASRGVGELFF	TRBV5-1	TRBJ2-2
CASSLGDRWYSSSYNEQFF	TRBV5-1	TRBJ2-1
CASSMTTSGSTNEQFF	TRBV27	TRBJ2-1
CASSLGPPQAETQYF	TRBV12-3/TRBV12-4	TRBJ2-5
CASSPGLAGVWSYNEQFF	TRBV7-6	TRBJ2-1
CSANPGTANEKLFF	TRBV20-1	TRBJ1-4
CASSLEGGVAGQSYNEQFF	TRBV11-1	TRBJ2-1
CSARPVGLAEHTDTQYF	TRBV20-1	TRBJ2-3
CASSLRGTGKYEQYF	TRBV12-3/TRBV12-4	TRBJ2-7
CASSLVTGPYEQYF	TRBV7-6	TRBJ2-7
CSARVSRGSETQYF	TRBV20-1	TRBJ2-5
CASSLGTSVGETQYF	TRBV7-8	TRBJ2-5
CASSSGQELSTDTQYF	TRBV5-1	TRBJ2-3
CASSLLPSGTGSNEKLFF	TRBV27	TRBJ1-4
CATSDPVGGKGYEQYF	TRBV24-1	TRBJ2-7
CASSFMQVSQPQHF	TRBV12-3/TRBV12-4	TRBJ1-5
CASSGGSGVQETQYF	TRBV9	TRBJ2-5
CASIQANTGELFF	TRBV6-2/TRBV6-3	TRBJ2-2
CASSELQSYNSRLHF	TRBV6-1	TRBJ1-6
CSALLDRNTGELFF	TRBV29-1	TRBJ2-2
CASSFWGGDFEAFF	TRBV12-3/TRBV12-4	TRBJ1-1
CASSYSRQGNYNEFF	TRBV6-5	TRBJ2-1
CASSQRGNHEQYF	TRBV7-9	TRBJ2-7
CASSLAGQGETQYF	TRBV5-1	TRBJ2-5
CSARGSRLQETQYF	TRBV20-1	TRBJ2-5
CASSLPRAGANTGELFF	TRBV12-3/TRBV12-4	TRBJ2-2
CASSLKGRDYGYTF	TRBV27	TRBJ1-2
CASSEQGGDGYTF	TRBV6-1	TRBJ1-2
CSVGSVIDEQFF	TRBV29-1	TRBJ2-1
CASSQTGGNEQFF	TRBV4-2	TRBJ2-1
CASSGGEGGNSPLHF	TRBV6-1	TRBJ1-6
CASSFGAKNIQYF	TRBV12-3/TRBV12-4	TRBJ2-4
CASISRGGFTGELFF	TRBV6-5	TRBJ2-2
CASSLVPSGGEETQYF	TRBV5-1	TRBJ2-5
CAISEGQESNQPQHF	TRBV10-3	TRBJ1-5
CASSGSGSPDTQYF	TRBV7-7	TRBJ2-3
CASSLYQGTSQYF	TRBV5-6	TRBJ2-3
CAISSKGNTEAFF	TRBV10-3	TRBJ1-1
CASSLASGSPDTQYF	TRBV5-5	TRBJ2-3
CASSERRLPNDGELFF	TRBV10-2	TRBJ2-2
CASSWGQENTGELFF	TRBV5-5	TRBJ2-2
CASSGGQGANSNQPQHF	TRBV7-9	TRBJ1-5
CASSIGTGGTQYF	TRBV6-1	TRBJ2-3
CASSSQGGSYGYTF	TRBV27	TRBJ1-2
CASSLMTPPRDTQYF	TRBV27	TRBJ2-3
CASSPPGQGYTEAFF	TRBV12-3/TRBV12-4	TRBJ1-1
CASRSFRVLDTQYF	TRBV12-3/TRBV12-4	TRBJ2-3
CASSLGGHNQPQHF	TRBV7-6	TRBJ1-5
CASSLANRALNTEAFF	TRBV7-8	TRBJ1-1